Given below is one TCR beta chain in context. The sample comes from a study of blood T cell repertoires in COVID-19. Study-wide context: The origin of the acute and convalescent COVID-19 samples was the United States, Italy and Spain. The cDNA or gDNA used as material had been derived from T cells, B-cell-depleted T cells, or PBMCs.

The protocol was immunoSEQ multiplex PCR, while the TCRdb copy is restricted to in-frame clones and leaves out a portion. Among 100,000 to 150,000 clones listed, roughly 80% were seen once. The ends were cut back, 5 bases at V and 2 bases at J, with 12 bases in the middle. In germline, CDR1 is SGHNT, CDR2 YENEEA. The CDR3 loop spans 15 amino acids. The source material was peripheral blood. This rearrangement joins TRBV11-3 to TRBJ2-2; D might be TRBD2 (5 bases). This clonotype originated in a human donor in a cohort sampled during active COVID-19. CDR3 residues: CASSPGGSNTGELFF. The CDR3 DNA is TGTGCCAGCAGCCCCGGAGGCTCAAACACCGGGGAGCTGTTTTTT.